This entry is about one TCR beta chain. The data belong to a study of blood T cell repertoires in COVID-19. Study context: Some COVID-19 samples were acute and others convalescent; all came from the United States, Italy and Spain. From T cells, B-cell-depleted T cells, or PBMCs came the material, which was cDNA or gDNA.

Germline V gene data show CDR1 as SQVTM and CDR2 as ANQGSEA. This CDR3 has 12 residues. V was trimmed by 5 bases and J by 3 bases, leaving 8 bases between them. In the authors' methods: Estimates of nucleated cell counts were drawn from the amplification of reference gene primers. Profiled with immunoSEQ multiplex PCR; TCRdb holds only in-frame clones, not every one. D and trimming were read from the DNA, whereas the V and J calls and clone size are those reported in that table. The sample lists 200,000 to 250,000 clones, around four fifths seen once, with 4% to 6% in the top ten. Sequencing was performed on peripheral blood. This TCR was recovered from a woman aged 60-70 years who had recovered from COVID-19. The J gene is TRBJ2-1, the V gene TRBV29-1, with D possibly matching TRBD1 (5 bases). CDR3 in DNA: TGCAGCGTTTCTGACAGCTACAATGAGCAGTTCTTC. This encodes CSVSDSYNEQFF.